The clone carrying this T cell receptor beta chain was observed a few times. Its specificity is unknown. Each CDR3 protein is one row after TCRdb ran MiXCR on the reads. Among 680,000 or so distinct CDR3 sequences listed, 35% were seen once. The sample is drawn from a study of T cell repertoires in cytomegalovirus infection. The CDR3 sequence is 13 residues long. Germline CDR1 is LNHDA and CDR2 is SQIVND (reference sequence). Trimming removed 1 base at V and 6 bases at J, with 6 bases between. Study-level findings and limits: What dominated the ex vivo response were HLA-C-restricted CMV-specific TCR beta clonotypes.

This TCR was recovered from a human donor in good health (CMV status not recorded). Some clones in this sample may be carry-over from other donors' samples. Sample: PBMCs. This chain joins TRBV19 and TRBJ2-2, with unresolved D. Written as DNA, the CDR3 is TGTGCCAGTAGTATAGGTGGACCCGGGGAGCTGTTTTTT. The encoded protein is CASSIGGPGELFF.